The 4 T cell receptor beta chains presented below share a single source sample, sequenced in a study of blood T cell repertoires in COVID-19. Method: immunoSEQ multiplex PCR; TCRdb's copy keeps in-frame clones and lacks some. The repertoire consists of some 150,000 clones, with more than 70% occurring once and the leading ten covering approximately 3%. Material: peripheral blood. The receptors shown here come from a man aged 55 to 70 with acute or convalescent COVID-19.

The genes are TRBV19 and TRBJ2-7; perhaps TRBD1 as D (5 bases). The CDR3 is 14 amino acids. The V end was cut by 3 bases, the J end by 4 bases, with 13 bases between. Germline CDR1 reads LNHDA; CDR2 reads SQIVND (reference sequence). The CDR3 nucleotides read TGTGCCAGTAGTATTGTAGACAGATCTTACGAGCAGTACTTC. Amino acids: CASSIVDRSYEQYF. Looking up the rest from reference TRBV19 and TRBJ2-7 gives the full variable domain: DGGITQSPKYLFRKEGQNVTLSCEQNLNHDAMYWYRQDPGQGLRLIYYSQIVNDFQKGDIAEGYSVSREKKESFPLTVTSAQKNPTAFYLCASSIVDRSYEQYFGPGTRLTVT.

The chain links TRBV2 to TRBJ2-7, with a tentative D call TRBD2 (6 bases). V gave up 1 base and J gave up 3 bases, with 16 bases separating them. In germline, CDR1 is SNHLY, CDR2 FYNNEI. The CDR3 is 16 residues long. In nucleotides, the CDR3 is TGTGCCAGCAGTGAAGAGGGAGAGTTGGGACTCTACGAGCAGTACTTC. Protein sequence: CASSEEGELGLYEQYF.

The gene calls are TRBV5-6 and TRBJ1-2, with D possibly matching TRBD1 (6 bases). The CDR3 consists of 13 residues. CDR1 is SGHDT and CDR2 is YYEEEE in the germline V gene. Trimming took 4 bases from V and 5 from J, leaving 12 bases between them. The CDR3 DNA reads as TGTGCCAGCAGCGACTTGGGGGCGTATGGCTACACCTTC. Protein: CASSDLGAYGYTF.

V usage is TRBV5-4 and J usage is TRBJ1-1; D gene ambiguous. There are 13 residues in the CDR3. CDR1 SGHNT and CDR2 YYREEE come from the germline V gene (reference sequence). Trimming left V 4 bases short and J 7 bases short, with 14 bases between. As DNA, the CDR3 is TGTGCCAGCAGCGCGCGGGTATTCGGTGAAGCTTTCTTT. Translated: CASSARVFGEAFF.